A single sample is the source of the 24 T cell receptor beta chains below, sequenced in a study of T cells in Graves' hyperthyroidism and ophthalmopathy. Amplified TCR beta CDR3 regions came from RNA transcripts. HTBI primers were used for first-round RT-PCR of the TCR CDR3. Via MiXCR, TCRdb re-called the multiplex PCR reads, giving one row per CDR3 protein. The profile shows over 450,000 distinct CDR3 sequences, over 15% of them singletons. Source material: blood. All receptors come from a woman aged 18-30 years with Graves' ophthalmopathy.

Only a few counts were recorded for this clonotype. The genes are TRBV29-1 and TRBJ1-5, with a tentative D call TRBD1 (5 bases). The CDR3 consists of 15 residues. V lost 8 bases and J 0 bases, leaving 17 bases between the germline ends. CDR1 SQVTM and CDR2 ANQGSEA come from the germline V gene. The CDR3 reads CSPGTGEYSNQPQHF. DNA for the CDR3: TGCAGCCCCGGGACGGGGGAGTATAGCAATCAGCCCCAGCATTTT.

This clonotype was seen at least ten times. The chain has TRBV6-1 and TRBJ2-7, with 10 bases that match TRBD2. CDR1 is MNHNS, CDR2 SASEGT, per germline. There are 16 residues in the CDR3. The V gene end was trimmed by 1 base and the J gene end by 3 bases; junction bases not matched to a gene: 6. The CDR3 DNA reads TGTGCCAGCAGTGAAGAGGGGCTAGCGGGAGTCTACGAGCAGTACTTC. The encoded protein is CASSEEGLAGVYEQYF.

This clonotype appeared many times. V usage is TRBV4-1 and J usage is TRBJ2-3; no reliable D call. Germline lookup yields CDR1 MGHRA and CDR2 YSYEKL. Trimming cost V 7 bases and J 1 base, with 6 bases left between them. The CDR3 totals 12 residues. The CDR3 DNA reads as TGCGCCAGCACCCGGGGCACAGATACGCAGTATTTT. It specifies CASTRGTDTQYF.

The sample holds many counts of this clonotype. The chain employs TRBV6-1 and TRBJ1-1; unclear D gene. This CDR3 region has 17 residues. V dropped 1 base and J dropped 3 bases, with 18 bases sitting between them. The germline V gene has CDR1 MNHNS and CDR2 SASEGT. CDR3 nucleotides: TGTGCCAGCAGTGAAGTTTTTTGGTTAGGCGTGGACACTGAAGCTTTCTTT. It encodes CASSEVFWLGVDTEAFF.

This clonotype was detected many times. The chain uses TRBV7-2 and TRBJ2-2, with a tentative D call TRBD1 (6 bases). V shed 5 bases and J shed 1 base, with 11 bases lying between them. This CDR3 has 15 residues. Germline V gene lookup returns CDR1 SGHTA and CDR2 FQGNSA. CDR3 region: CASSRMTGNTGELFF. For the CDR3, the DNA is TGTGCCAGCAGCCGAATGACAGGGAACACCGGGGAGCTGTTTTTT.

This clonotype turned up a few times. The V and J genes are TRBV10-2 and TRBJ1-1, with D perhaps matching TRBD1 (5 bases). CDR1 and CDR2 from the germline V gene are WSHSY and SAAADI. V dropped 2 bases and J dropped 5 bases, with 12 bases sitting between them. The CDR3 runs 14 residues. The CDR3 here is CASSEQGVGTEAFF. DNA of the CDR3: TGCGCCAGCAGTGAGCAGGGCGTAGGAACTGAAGCTTTCTTT.

This clonotype was picked up many times. The chain uses TRBV6-5 and TRBJ1-2, with a possible D match to TRBD1 (5 bases). Germline CDR1 and CDR2: MNHEY and SVGAGI. The length of the CDR3 is 14 residues. V was clipped by 0 bases and J by 5 bases, with 10 bases between them. CDR3: CASSYSAGNYGYTF. CDR3 DNA sequence: TGTGCCAGCAGTTACTCGGCAGGGAATTATGGCTACACCTTC.

The rearrangement joins TRBV28 to TRBJ1-2; 11 bases map to TRBD1. CDR1 and CDR2 from the germline V gene are MDHEN and SYDVKM. Trimming removed 10 bases from V and 3 bases from J; junction bases left unmatched: 10. The CDR3 runs to 15 residues. CDR3 in DNA: TGTGCCATTCACGGGACAGGGGGGACCTACTATGGCTACACCTTC. It specifies CAIHGTGGTYYGYTF.

This clonotype was detected many times. The chain uses TRBV27 and TRBJ2-7, with a tentative D call TRBD1 (5 bases). Germline CDR1 and CDR2: MNHEY and SMNVEV (reference sequence). The CDR3 length is 13 residues. Trimming took 3 bases from V and 3 from J, leaving 9 bases between them. The CDR3 here is CASSFIRGYEQYF. CDR3 DNA: TGTGCCAGCAGTTTTATAAGGGGCTACGAGCAGTACTTC.

There are many counts of this clonotype. The chain combines TRBV27 with TRBJ2-5, with a weak D call TRBD1 (7 bases). V gave up 6 bases and J gave up 5 bases, with 16 bases separating them. This CDR3 is built from 14 residues. The V gene's germline CDR1 is MNHEY and CDR2 SMNVEV (reference sequence). CDR3 nucleotides: TGTGCCAGCAGAGGGGGCAGGGAGGTCGAGACCCAGTACTTC. Translating gives CASRGGREVETQYF.

This clonotype came up many times. The rearrangement joins TRBV4-1 to TRBJ2-1, with 13 positions matching TRBD2. CDR1 and CDR2 from the germline V gene are MGHRA and YSYEKL. This CDR3 has 19 residues. V was clipped by 4 bases and J by 2 bases; unmatched bases: 11. The CDR3 loop reads CASSLRTSGRAVAYNEQFF. CDR3 nucleotide sequence: TGCGCCAGCAGCCTACGGACTAGCGGGAGAGCAGTGGCCTACAATGAGCAGTTCTTC.

This clonotype was seen more than once but under ten times. The chain has TRBV6-2 or TRBV6-3 and TRBJ1-2, with a weak D call TRBD1 (5 bases). Germline V gene sequence: CDR1 MNHEY, CDR2 SVGEGT. Trimming left V 2 bases short and J 8 bases short, with 9 bases between. CDR3 length equals 12 residues. CDR3 region: CASSYRGDGYTF. CDR3 coding DNA: TGTGCCAGCAGTTACCGAGGGGACGGCTACACCTTC.

This clonotype was found a few times. The chain carries TRBV6-5 and TRBJ1-1, with 11 positions matching TRBD1. Germline trimming cut 0 bases from V and 11 bases from J; bases unmatched to any gene: 8. The CDR3 spans 15 residues. Germline V CDR1 and CDR2: MNHEY, SVGAGI. For the CDR3, the DNA is TGTGCCAGCAGTTACTCGCCCGGGACAGGGGGTGATGCTTTCTTT. It is translated as CASSYSPGTGGDAFF.

This clonotype was recorded many times. This chain links TRBV3-1 with TRBJ1-1, with 10 bases aligning to TRBD1. The CDR3 is made up of 17 amino acids. Germline V gene sequence: CDR1 LGHDT, CDR2 YNNKEL (reference sequence). The V gene end was trimmed by 2 bases and the J gene end by 3 bases; junction bases not matched to a gene: 9. The CDR3 sequence is CASSQRDRGRLDTEAFF. The DNA for the CDR3 is TGTGCCAGCAGCCAACGTGACAGGGGGCGTTTGGACACTGAAGCTTTCTTT. The full variable domain, rest sourced from reference TRBV3-1 and TRBJ1-1, is DTAVSQTPKYLVTQMGNDKSIKCEQNLGHDTMYWYKQDSKKFLKIMFSYNNKELIINETVPNRFSPKSPDKAHLNLHINSLELGDSAVYFCASSQRDRGRLDTEAFFGQGTRLTVV.

The CDR3 DNA sequence: TGTGCCAGCAGCTTGGCATGGGACAGTGGGGATAGGAGAGCTTTCTTT. Protein: CASSLAWDSGDRRAFF. V usage is TRBV5-6 and J usage is TRBJ1-1; 7 bases align to TRBD1. The CDR3 length is 16 residues. The J segment lost 10 bases and the V segment lost 0 bases, leaving 15 bases of the junction unmatched. Germline lookup yields CDR1 SGHDT and CDR2 YYEEEE.

The rearrangement links TRBV2 to TRBJ2-7; tentative D call: TRBD2 (5 bases). The CDR3 runs 10 residues. The V and J ends lost 4 bases and 9 bases respectively, with 7 bases between them. CDR1 and CDR2 from the germline V gene are SNHLY and FYNNEI. The CDR3 sequence is CASSVEGQYF. CDR3 DNA sequence: TGTGCCAGCAGTGTAGAGGGGCAGTACTTC.

This clonotype was seen many times. The CDR3 DNA reads as TGTGCCACCAGTGATTCGGCAGGCTACGAGCAGTACTTC. As protein: CATSDSAGYEQYF. The V and J genes are TRBV24-1 and TRBJ2-7; D not certain. The CDR3 consists of 13 residues. The germline V gene encodes CDR1 KGHDR and CDR2 SFDVKD. V shed 2 bases and J shed 3 bases, with 7 bases lying between them.

As concerns this clonotype: This clone may be a read error of a much larger clone one base away. The chain employs TRBV6-1 and TRBJ1-1; D is perhaps TRBD1 (6 bases). Germline V gives CDR1 MNHNS, CDR2 SASEGT. The CDR3 extends over 12 amino acids. The CDR3 DNA sequence: TGTGCCGCCGGGGGAAGGGGGACTGGAGCTTTCTTT. Residues: CAAGGRGTGAFF.

This chain joins TRBV9 and TRBJ2-1; 8 nucleotides match TRBD1. Trimming took 0 bases from V and 8 from J; bases not matched to a gene: 10. Looked up from germline, CDR1 is SGDLS and CDR2 is YYNGEE. This CDR3 has 16 amino acids. The CDR3 sequence is CASSVATRGLFDEQFF. CDR3 coding DNA: TGTGCCAGCAGCGTAGCTACCAGGGGGCTTTTTGATGAGCAGTTCTTC.

This clonotype was observed many times. The V call is TRBV30, the J call TRBJ2-5, with D perhaps TRBD2 (6 bases). The CDR3 has 12 residues. The V gene lost 1 base and the J gene lost 4 bases, with 7 bases spanning the gap. Germline lookup yields CDR1 GTSNPN and CDR2 SVGIG (reference sequence). The CDR3 loop is CAWSGAGETQYF. The DNA of the CDR3 is TGTGCCTGGAGTGGAGCGGGAGAGACCCAGTACTTC.

Many counts were recorded for this clonotype. Here the CDR3 reads CSVVPPVTEAYEQYF. In DNA form, the CDR3 reads TGCAGCGTTGTTCCCCCCGTGACAGAAGCCTACGAGCAGTACTTC. This sequence joins TRBV29-1 and TRBJ2-7, with TRBD1 as a possible D gene (5 bases). CDR1 and CDR2 from the germline V gene are SQVTM and ANQGSEA. The CDR3 has 15 residues. Between the trimmed V and J ends, which lost 4 bases and 2 bases, there was a span of 18 bases.

This clonotype has at least ten counts. The chain joins TRBV2 to TRBJ2-1, with 15 nucleotides matching TRBD2. CDR1 and CDR2 from the germline V gene are SNHLY and FYNNEI. V lost 4 bases, J lost 5 bases, and 3 bases stayed unmatched. The CDR3 runs 16 residues. The CDR3 region is CASSAGLAGGNNEQFF. DNA for the CDR3: TGTGCCAGCAGTGCCGGACTAGCGGGGGGGAACAATGAGCAGTTCTTC.

V and J are TRBV7-9 and TRBJ2-1; D is uncertain. Germline V gene data show CDR1 as SEHNR and CDR2 as FQNEAQ (reference sequence). This CDR3 comprises 16 residues. Between the trimmed V and J ends, which lost 7 bases and 8 bases, there was a span of 24 bases. The CDR3 bases are TGTGCCAGCATGTTCTGGTCGCTCTTAAGGCCCCATGAGCAGTTCTTC. Protein product: CASMFWSLLRPHEQFF.

This clonotype was recorded at least ten times. The V and J genes are TRBV2 and TRBJ2-1; TRBD2 matches at 11 bases. Trimming cost V 4 bases and J 5 bases; bases outside gene matches: 13. The CDR3 is 18 amino acids. CDR1 and CDR2 from the germline V gene are SNHLY and FYNNEI. CDR3 loop: CASSGLAGGGRYNNEQFF. CDR3 DNA: TGTGCCAGCAGTGGCCTAGCGGGAGGAGGGCGCTACAACAATGAGCAGTTCTTC.